The T cell receptor (beta chain) under discussion was sequenced for a study of cytomegalovirus exposure and HLA in healthy donors. Germline CDR1 and CDR2: MNHNS and SASEGT. CDR3 length equals 14 residues. V trimming: 5 bases; J trimming: 7 bases; junction bases outside the gene matches: 7. Comment on this clone: Its antigen remains unknown.

The PCR employed 60 Vbeta primers together with 13 Jbeta primers. Some clones are missing from TCRdb's copy, which holds only in-frame ones; the method was immunoSEQ multiplex PCR. The table includes 60,000 to 85,000 clones, around 79% detected once. Findings of the study overall: Follow-up analysis found HLA locus-dependent TCR association rates, highest for DRB1 and lowest for HLA-C.

This chain links TRBV6-1 with TRBJ2-1; 8 nucleotides match TRBD2. The sequence derives from a man in his forties in good health and CMV-seronegative. Material: PBMCs. The CDR3 sequence: CASSKLADLNEQFF. CDR3 DNA: TGTGCCAGCAGTAAACTAGCGGACCTTAATGAGCAGTTCTTC.